This T cell receptor beta chain stems from a study of blood T cell repertoires in COVID-19. Study-wide context: Acute-phase and convalescent COVID-19 samples originated in the United States, Italy and Spain. From T cells, B-cell-depleted T cells, or PBMCs came the material, which was cDNA or gDNA.

As processed by the authors: Researchers report that nucleated cell counts were estimated from reference gene primer amplification. Profiled with immunoSEQ multiplex PCR; TCRdb holds only in-frame clones, not every one. V, J and clone size are those of that table, while D and trimming were read from the DNA. The table includes around 75,000 clones, more than 70% detected once. V lost 5 bases, J lost 4 bases, and 23 bases lay in between. The germline V gene has CDR1 LNHDA and CDR2 SQIVND (reference sequence). The CDR3 is 18 amino acids. Material: peripheral blood. The chain has TRBV19 and TRBJ2-2, with TRBD2 as a possible D gene (8 bases). This clonotype was obtained from a human donor in a cohort sampled during active COVID-19. CDR3: CASSSGGGAGRATGELFF. DNA of the CDR3: TGTGCCAGTAGTTCGGGAGGGGGCGCCGGGAGGGCCACCGGGGAGCTGTTTTTT.